The 26 T cell receptor beta chains presented below share a single source sample, sequenced in a study of blood T cell repertoires in COVID-19. Sequenced by immunoSEQ multiplex PCR; TCRdb stores in-frame clones only, minus some. The sample has 250,000 or so clones, more than 75% seen once. Material: peripheral blood. The receptors were sampled from a woman aged 40 to 49 who had recovered from COVID-19.

The CDR3 protein is CASSPHPQGAGGTEAFF. Here the CDR3 DNA reads TGTGCCAGCAGCCCACATCCACAGGGGGCGGGCGGCACTGAAGCTTTCTTT. The chain combines TRBV6-7 with TRBJ1-1, with TRBD1 identical over 9 bases. TRBV6-7 is identified as an open reading frame with a role that is uncertain. The V segment lost 6 bases and the J segment 4 bases; nucleotides outside the gene matches: 15. The CDR3 totals 17 residues.

The chain uses TRBV19 and TRBJ1-6; 7 bases align to TRBD1. Trimming took 7 bases from V and 0 from J; bases not matched to a gene: 6. Germline loops: CDR1 LNHDA, CDR2 SQIVND (reference sequence). This CDR3 has 16 residues. The CDR3 reads CASTATGNSYNSPLHF. CDR3 bases: TGTGCCAGTACCGCGACAGGGAACTCCTATAATTCACCCCTCCACTTT.

The rearrangement links TRBV7-2 to TRBJ1-2, with D possibly matching TRBD1 (5 bases). V lost 5 bases, J lost 4 bases, and 14 bases lay in between. The CDR3 consists of 14 residues. Looked up from germline, CDR1 is SGHTA and CDR2 is FQGNSA. The CDR3 DNA sequence: TGTGCCAGCAGCGAAAGGGGAGGGATCTATGGCTACACCTTC. Amino acids: CASSERGGIYGYTF.

The CDR3 nucleotides read TGCGCCAGCAGCCAACGGGGGTCTGGGGCCAACGTCCTGACTTTC. It yields the protein CASSQRGSGANVLTF. The rearrangement links TRBV4-3 to TRBJ2-6; the D gene is possibly TRBD2 (6 bases). The CDR3 has 15 residues. The V and J ends lost 2 bases and 1 base respectively, with 6 bases between them. Germline CDR1 and CDR2: LGHNA and YSLEER.

The chain joins TRBV28 to TRBJ1-4; D is possibly TRBD1 (5 bases). This CDR3 is 14 amino acids long. V was trimmed by 6 bases and J by 1 base, leaving 9 bases between them. Germline CDR1 and CDR2: MDHEN and SYDVKM. CDR3 in DNA: TGTGCCAGCAGCATGGGGGGAACTAATGAAAAACTGTTTTTT. This translates into CASSMGGTNEKLFF.

This clone was counted between two and nine times. The chain recombines TRBV18 with TRBJ1-1, with 7 bases matching TRBD1. The CDR3 is 15 residues long. Unmatched junction bases numbered 5, after V lost 3 bases and J lost 1 base. The V gene's germline CDR1 is KGHSH and CDR2 LQKENI. The CDR3 region has the DNA TGTGCCAGCTCACCGACCGGGACAGCGAACACTGAAGCTTTCTTT. Its translation is CASSPTGTANTEAFF.

This rearrangement joins TRBV6-2 or TRBV6-3 to TRBJ2-3, with D maybe TRBD2 (6 bases). With 2 bases removed from V and 3 bases from J, the gap between germline ends came to 27 bases. The V gene's germline CDR1 is MNHEY and CDR2 SVGEGT. The length of the CDR3 is 20 residues. The CDR3 loop reads CASSYPLGSGLTQGTDTQYF. The CDR3, as DNA: TGTGCCAGCAGTTACCCCCTCGGTAGCGGCCTAACCCAAGGGACAGATACGCAGTATTTT.

This clone was recorded once. The chain is built from TRBV30 and TRBJ1-5; possibly TRBD1 for D (5 bases). This CDR3 is built from 13 residues. V was pared by 5 bases and J by 6 bases, with 14 bases between. The germline V gene encodes CDR1 GTSNPN and CDR2 SVGIG (reference sequence). This CDR3 reads CAWRGVRGQPQHF. In DNA, the CDR3 is TGTGCCTGGCGGGGGGTGCGAGGTCAGCCCCAGCATTTT.

The chain joins TRBV9 to TRBJ2-1, with 9 bases matching TRBD2. The V segment lost 5 bases and the J segment 0 bases; nucleotides outside the gene matches: 9. The CDR3 loop spans 17 amino acids. Germline V gene data show CDR1 as SGDLS and CDR2 as YYNGEE. The CDR3 DNA reads as TGTGCCAGCAGTCGGGCTAGCGGGACCAGCTCCTACAATGAGCAGTTCTTC. Translating it yields CASSRASGTSSYNEQFF.

This rearrangement joins TRBV5-4 to TRBJ1-5; D remains unclear. Germline lookup yields CDR1 SGHNT and CDR2 YYREEE (reference sequence). The CDR3 has 14 residues. Between the trimmed V and J ends, which lost 1 base and 1 base, there was a span of 6 bases. CDR3 in DNA: TGTGCCAGCAGCTTGCGGGAAAGCAATCAGCCCCAGCATTTT. This gives the protein CASSLRESNQPQHF.

This clone appeared once. This chain joins TRBV10-1 and TRBJ2-7; 8 bases map to TRBD2. Per germline, CDR1 WNHNN and CDR2 SYGVQD (reference sequence). V lost 6 bases and J lost 5; bases outside the gene matches: 9. CDR3 length: 14 residues. The CDR3 DNA reads as TGCGCCAGCAGCCCCCTCCGGGAGGGCCACGAGCAGTACGTC. Translating gives CASSPLREGHEQYV.

The chain is built from TRBV6-1 and TRBJ1-5; no clear D gene. Germline V gene sequence: CDR1 MNHNS, CDR2 SASEGT. The CDR3 is 13 residues long. V dropped 7 bases and J dropped 2 bases, with 9 bases sitting between them. The CDR3 reads CASIRVGNQPQHF. The CDR3 nucleotides read TGTGCCAGCATTCGGGTGGGCAATCAGCCCCAGCATTTT.

This chain links TRBV7-2 with TRBJ2-7; TRBD2 might be the D (7 bases). Trimming stripped 1 base from V and 3 bases from J, with 10 bases between. This CDR3 region has 14 residues. Germline V lookup: CDR1 SGHTA, CDR2 FQGNSA. For the CDR3, the DNA is TGTGCCAGCAGCTTAGGGGAGGGGGTCTACGAGCAGTACGTC. As protein: CASSLGEGVYEQYV.

This clone was seen a single time. The gene calls are TRBV27 and TRBJ2-5; a weak D match, TRBD2 (5 bases). The CDR3 loop spans 16 amino acids. Germline loops: CDR1 MNHEY, CDR2 SMNVEV (reference sequence). V gave up 5 bases and J gave up 1 base, with 17 bases separating them. CDR3 loop: CASSPPWARGQETQYF. The CDR3 DNA is TGTGCCAGCAGTCCCCCCTGGGCCCGGGGCCAAGAGACCCAGTACTTC.

V and J are TRBV6-1 and TRBJ1-1; D unclear. CDR3 length equals 13 residues. The V gene's germline CDR1 is MNHNS and CDR2 SASEGT. V lost 5 bases to trimming and J lost 7 bases, with 14 bases between them. CDR3 amino acids: CASSPPFRFEAFF. The CDR3 DNA reads TGTGCCAGCAGTCCCCCGTTCCGGTTTGAAGCTTTCTTT.

This chain uses TRBV18 with TRBJ1-1; a possible D gene is TRBD1 (6 bases). Trimming left V 6 bases short and J 1 base short, with 9 bases between. The V gene's germline CDR1 is KGHSH and CDR2 LQKENI. The CDR3 has 13 amino acids. The CDR3 reads CASSRGRNTEAFF. CDR3 DNA sequence: TGTGCCAGCTCCAGGGGCAGGAACACTGAAGCTTTCTTT.

V gene TRBV5-4 combines with J gene TRBJ2-7, with 7 bases that match TRBD1. This CDR3 is 18 amino acids long. Germline V gives CDR1 SGHNT, CDR2 YYREEE (reference sequence). With V trimmed by 4 bases and J by 6 bases, 22 bases remained unmatched. For the CDR3, the DNA is TGTGCCAGCAGCGGACCAGGGGGTATGGTCATTGGACTGTGCGAGCAGTACGTC. This translates into CASSGPGGMVIGLCEQYV.

The V call is TRBV7-9, the J call TRBJ2-5; TRBD2 matches 7 bases. Trimming cost V 5 bases and J 1 base; bases outside gene matches: 13. From germline, CDR1 is SEHNR and CDR2 FQNEAQ (reference sequence). This CDR3 has 17 residues. The CDR3 sequence is CASSTRLAGALQETQYF. The CDR3 nucleotides read TGTGCCAGCAGCACCCGGCTGGCGGGAGCCCTCCAAGAGACCCAGTACTTC.

V gene TRBV29-1 combines with J gene TRBJ2-1; D may be TRBD2 (6 bases). V lost 0 bases, J lost 2 bases, and 14 bases lay in between. Germline loops: CDR1 SQVTM, CDR2 ANQGSEA. The CDR3 is 16 residues long. CDR3 sequence: CSVEDWVGRPYNEQFF. The CDR3 DNA follows: TGCAGCGTTGAAGACTGGGTGGGGAGGCCCTACAATGAGCAGTTCTTC.

J is TRBJ2-7 and V is TRBV13; 7 bases align to TRBD1. Germline lookup yields CDR1 PRHDT and CDR2 FYEKMQ (reference sequence). The V segment lost 5 bases and the J segment 1 base; nucleotides outside the gene matches: 2. CDR3 length: 13 amino acids. The CDR3 is CASSPGQSYEQYF. The CDR3 coding sequence is TGTGCCAGCAGCCCGGGACAGTCCTACGAGCAGTACTTC.

A few counts support this clone. The gene calls are TRBV2 and TRBJ2-3; possibly TRBD1 for D (6 bases). V shed 6 bases and J shed 0 bases, with 13 bases lying between them. The V gene's germline CDR1 is SNHLY and CDR2 FYNNEI. This CDR3 region has 15 residues. The CDR3 bases are TGTGCCAGCAGGAAGACAGGCGGGAGCACAGATACGCAGTATTTT. It yields the protein CASRKTGGSTDTQYF.

CDR3 bases: TGTGCCAGTAGTACCCGGGGTTTCTCTGGAAACACCATATATTTT. Encoded protein: CASSTRGFSGNTIYF. The rearrangement uses TRBV19 and TRBJ1-3; no clear D. The CDR3 is 15 amino acids. V lost 4 bases, J lost 0 bases, and 10 bases lay in between. Germline values: CDR1 LNHDA, CDR2 SQIVND (reference sequence).

This chain connects TRBV11-2 to TRBJ2-5, with a possible D match to TRBD2 (5 bases). V was cut by 5 bases and J by 4 bases, with 11 bases left in between. The germline gives CDR1 SGHAT, CDR2 FQNNGV. This CDR3 spans 13 amino acids. The CDR3 region is CASSPGSVETQYF. In nucleotides, the CDR3 is TGTGCCAGCAGCCCGGGGAGTGTAGAGACCCAGTACTTC.

This rearrangement joins TRBV5-8 to TRBJ1-6; possible D gene TRBD1, 5 bases. The CDR3 totals 15 residues. Trimming stripped 4 bases from V and 4 bases from J, with 12 bases between. The germline V gene has CDR1 SGHTS and CDR2 YDEGEE. CDR3 nucleotides: TGTGCCAGCAGCACCGCGGGGGGGTATAATTCACCCCTCCACTTT. It is translated as CASSTAGGYNSPLHF.

The sample holds a few counts of this clone. The V call is TRBV6-5, the J call TRBJ1-1; D ambiguous. The CDR3 contains 14 residues. Between the trimmed V and J ends, which lost 0 bases and 6 bases, there was a span of 11 bases. The V gene's germline CDR1 is MNHEY and CDR2 SVGAGI. This CDR3 reads CASSYSPSYSEAFF. CDR3 DNA: TGTGCCAGCAGTTACTCCCCTTCCTACTCTGAAGCTTTCTTT.

The genes are TRBV3-1 (or the pseudogene TRBV3-2) and TRBJ2-1; TRBD1 agrees at 7 bases. This CDR3 contains 13 residues. Trimming at V came to 3 bases and at J to 6 bases, leaving 2 bases not matched to a gene. CDR1 and CDR2 (germline): LGHDT, YNNKEL (reference sequence). The CDR3 nucleotides are TGTGCCAGCAGCCAGGGACAGTCCAATGAGCAGTTCTTC. It codes for CASSQGQSNEQFF.